This entry is about one T cell receptor beta chain. This clone occurred once. This clone's antigen is unknown. No much larger clone is present one base from it, and per-base qualities are unavailable. The data belong to a study of T cell changes during pregnancy in multiple sclerosis (dated by TCRdb to the late 2010s). Looking at the study overall: Changes in the T cell repertoire over the course of pregnancy were examined in this study in women with multiple sclerosis.

V is shortened by 0 bases, J by 7 bases, and the region joining them spans 16 bases. The germline V gene sets CDR1 to SGDLS and CDR2 to YYNGEE. The CDR3, from cysteine to phenylalanine, totals 15 residues. Only the CDR3 part of the read is kept: 45 bases, read in frame from the first base. Library creation used the immunoSEQ multiplex PCR assay. The table comes from immuneACCESS by way of TCRdb, which keeps in-frame sequences with V and J called. Part of the clones is missing from these tables; in studies checked, under half for an unresolved V gene and the rest for unknown reasons. This sample comprises 40,000 to 45,000 clones, around nine tenths of them detected only once. The ten largest account for under 0.95% of the sample.

The sequences come from CD4+ T cells from peripheral blood mononuclear cells, collected after pregnancy. The chain is encoded by TRBV9 joined to TRBJ2-5; D gene: possibly TRBD2, on 6 matching bases. This clonotype was obtained from a female donor with multiple sclerosis, enrolled in a pregnancy study. The CDR3 region reads CASSVAGGAGGTQYF. The nucleotide sequence reads as follows: TGTGCCAGCAGCGTAGCCGGCGGGGCTGGCGGGACCCAGTACTTC.